The 27 T cell receptor beta chains presented below share a single source sample, sequenced in a study of T-cell memory formation after mild COVID-19. TCRdb itself ran the 5' RACE reads through MiXCR, one entry per CDR3 protein. The table includes 550,000 to 700,000 distinct CDR3 sequences, 17% detected once. Input material: PBMCs or a T cell subset sorted from them (not recorded which). The receptors were gathered from an adult woman who had mild COVID-19 (a few samples of this study predate the infection). Cell type and time point are not known.

This clonotype was detected only a few times. This chain connects TRBV7-9 to TRBJ2-7; D is ambiguous. This CDR3 region has 15 residues. V was trimmed by 8 bases and J by 0 bases, leaving 17 bases between them. Germline CDR1 and CDR2: SEHNR and FQNEAQ (reference sequence). The CDR3 bases are TGTGCCAGCTCTGGAAAGGGAAAGAGCTCCTACGAGCAGTACTTC. Protein sequence: CASSGKGKSSYEQYF.

This clonotype showed up just a few times. The chain has TRBV7-6 and TRBJ2-7; D is tentatively TRBD1 or TRBD2 (5 bases each). The germline V gene encodes CDR1 SGHVS and CDR2 FNYEAQ. V lost 1 base, J lost 0 bases, and 13 bases lay in between. The CDR3 length is 16 residues. The CDR3 DNA is TGTGCCAGCAGCTTAGGTCCTTGGGGGAGCTCCTACGAGCAGTACTTC. Protein: CASSLGPWGSSYEQYF.

The V and J genes are TRBV6-5 and TRBJ2-2, with 9 bases matching TRBD2. The V segment lost 6 bases and the J segment 4 bases; nucleotides outside the gene matches: 9. CDR1 is MNHEY, CDR2 SVGAGI, per germline. The CDR3 consists of 16 residues. CDR3: CASSRPTSGGTGELFF. For the CDR3, the DNA is TGTGCCAGCAGCCGCCCGACTAGCGGCGGCACCGGGGAGCTGTTTTTT.

This clonotype occurred a few times. V is TRBV2 and J is TRBJ2-1; 9 nucleotides agree with TRBD1. The CDR3 runs to 16 residues. Germline trimming cut 2 bases from V and 6 bases from J; bases unmatched to any gene: 8. Germline loops: CDR1 SNHLY, CDR2 FYNNEI. The CDR3 here is CASSEFGTGLGNEQFF. The DNA of the CDR3 is TGTGCCAGCAGTGAATTTGGGACAGGGCTGGGCAATGAGCAGTTCTTC.

This clonotype has at least ten counts. This chain connects TRBV3-1 to TRBJ1-1; 8 nucleotides match TRBD1. The CDR3 contains 13 residues. J gave up 5 bases and V 1 base, and 0 bases lay outside the gene matches. Germline V CDR1 and CDR2: LGHDT, YNNKEL (reference sequence). The DNA of the CDR3 is TGTGCCAGCAGCCAAGGGACAGGGACTGAAGCTTTCTTT. The encoded protein is CASSQGTGTEAFF.

The chain couples TRBV7-3 to TRBJ2-2; weak D call: TRBD2 (6 bases). Trimming pared 1 base from V and 3 bases from J, leaving 9 bases between. The V gene's germline CDR1 is SGHTA and CDR2 FQGTGA. The CDR3 runs 15 residues. The CDR3 spells CASSLIGGDTGELFF. The CDR3 nucleotides read TGTGCCAGCAGCTTAATCGGAGGGGACACCGGGGAGCTGTTTTTT. Full variable domain (remainder filled in from reference TRBV7-3 and TRBJ2-2): GAGVSQTPSNKVTEKGKYVELRCDPISGHTALYWYRQSLGQGPEFLIYFQGTGAADDSGLPNDRFFAVRPEGSVSTLKIQRTERGDSAVYLCASSLIGGDTGELFFGEGSRLTVL.

This clonotype has a handful of counts. The rearrangement joins TRBV20-1 to TRBJ1-2, with D unresolved. The V end lost 1 base, the J end lost 7 bases, and 19 bases lay between the germline ends. Germline lookup yields CDR1 DFQATT and CDR2 SNEGSKA (reference sequence). The CDR3 length is 15 residues. DNA of the CDR3: TGCAGTGCTAGAGCCCCAGGTCCGCTGGGCTCTGGCTACACCTTC. This sequence encodes CSARAPGPLGSGYTF.

This clonotype was observed a handful of times. The CDR3 nucleotides are TGTGCCAGCAGCTTAGATCCCCTTAGCTTAGCCGGGGAGCTGTTTTTT. Encoded protein: CASSLDPLSLAGELFF. This chain connects TRBV11-2 to TRBJ2-2; D unclear. This CDR3 region has 16 residues. Germline CDR1 reads SGHAT; CDR2 reads FQNNGV. V was pared by 0 bases and J by 6 bases, with 14 bases between.

The sample holds a few counts of this clonotype. The chain uses TRBV20-1 and TRBJ1-2; D ambiguous. The length of the CDR3 is 12 residues. V dropped 4 bases and J dropped 4 bases, with 10 bases sitting between them. Germline values: CDR1 DFQATT, CDR2 SNEGSKA (reference sequence). CDR3 loop: CSANEIVYGYTF. CDR3 nucleotide sequence: TGCAGTGCTAACGAGATAGTCTATGGCTACACCTTC.

In its sample, this clonotype was seen a few times. This chain links TRBV6-5 with TRBJ2-6; a weak D match, TRBD1 (6 bases). CDR1 is MNHEY and CDR2 is SVGAGI in the germline V gene. The CDR3 length is 19 residues. Trimming removed 1 base at V and 0 bases at J, with 16 bases between. This chain's CDR3 is CASSYYGQLTHSGANVLTF. In DNA, the CDR3 is TGTGCCAGCAGTTACTACGGACAGTTAACTCACTCTGGGGCCAACGTCCTGACTTTC.

This clonotype was counted between two and nine times. The genes are TRBV12-3 or TRBV12-4 and TRBJ2-3; tentatively, D is TRBD1 or TRBD2 (6 bases each). The CDR3 extends over 15 amino acids. The V end was cut by 3 bases, the J end by 6 bases, with 16 bases between. The CDR3 DNA follows: TGTGCCAGCAGTTTGGGCAGGGGAGGATCCGATACGCAGTATTTT. It specifies CASSLGRGGSDTQYF.

This clonotype was seen more than once but under ten times. This chain connects TRBV20-1 to TRBJ2-3; 8 bases line up with TRBD2. Trimming removed 5 bases from V and 1 base from J; junction bases left unmatched: 14. The germline CDR1 and CDR2 sequences are DFQATT and SNEGSKA (reference sequence). This CDR3 has 17 amino acids. CDR3 loop: CSAPHLPGGLGTDTQYF. The DNA for the CDR3 is TGCAGTGCTCCCCACCTTCCGGGGGGGCTCGGCACAGATACGCAGTATTTT.

The chain has TRBV30 and TRBJ2-7; perhaps TRBD1 as D (6 bases). From germline, CDR1 is GTSNPN and CDR2 SVGIG (reference sequence). V lost 5 bases and J 3 bases, leaving 11 bases between the germline ends. CDR3 length: 12 amino acids. CDR3 sequence (DNA): TGTGCCTGGGGACAGCGGTTCTACGAGCAGTACTTC. Residues: CAWGQRFYEQYF.

This clonotype was observed a handful of times. The chain recombines TRBV10-3 with TRBJ1-5, with no clear D. The CDR3 spans 15 residues. Germline V gene lookup returns CDR1 ENHRY and CDR2 SYGVKD. Trimming pared 0 bases from V and 0 bases from J, leaving 6 bases between. CDR3 residues: CAISESASSNQPQHF. DNA for the CDR3: TGTGCCATCAGTGAGTCGGCCAGTAGCAATCAGCCCCAGCATTTT.

The chain has TRBV5-1 and TRBJ2-1; possible D gene TRBD2, 7 bases. Germline V gene lookup returns CDR1 SGHRS and CDR2 YFSETQ. The CDR3 extends over 15 amino acids. With 5 bases removed from V and 7 bases from J, the gap between germline ends came to 19 bases. CDR3 region: CASSEVGGRGNEQFF. CDR3 bases: TGCGCCAGCAGTGAAGTGGGGGGGCGTGGAAATGAGCAGTTCTTC. The variable domain in full, completed from reference TRBV5-1 and TRBJ2-1, reads KAGVTQTPRYLIKTRGQQVTLSCSPISGHRSVSWYQQTPGQGLQFLFEYFSETQRNKGNFPGRFSGRQFSNSRSEMNVSTLELGDSALYLCASSEVGGRGNEQFFGPGTRLTVL.

The J gene is TRBJ1-5, the V gene TRBV7-6, with TRBD1 matching 7 bases. The CDR3 totals 16 residues. Looked up from germline, CDR1 is SGHVS and CDR2 is FNYEAQ. V lost 1 base and J lost 6; bases outside the gene matches: 9. CDR3: CASSLEQGGSGQPQHF. CDR3 coding DNA: TGTGCCAGCAGCTTAGAGCAGGGGGGTTCAGGTCAGCCCCAGCATTTT.

This clonotype was counted a few times. The chain has TRBV5-1 and TRBJ1-5; no definite D call. Trimming took off 0 bases at V and 3 bases at J, with 7 bases between the two ends. Germline CDR1 SGHRS, CDR2 YFSETQ. This CDR3 is built from 14 residues. The DNA for the CDR3 is TGCGCCAGCAGCTTGGACGGTAACAATCAGCCCCAGCATTTT. Its translation is CASSLDGNNQPQHF.

This clonotype appeared a few times. The chain uses TRBV30 and TRBJ1-1, with no clear D. From germline, CDR1 is GTSNPN and CDR2 SVGIG (reference sequence). The CDR3 is 13 residues long. V lost 2 bases and J 4 bases, leaving 11 bases between the germline ends. The CDR3 here is CAWSPRRTTEAFF. CDR3 DNA: TGTGCCTGGAGTCCCCGACGGACCACTGAAGCTTTCTTT.

The sample holds many counts of this clonotype. This chain uses TRBV6-6 with TRBJ2-3, with 11 bases identical to TRBD2. Per the germline V gene, CDR1 is MNHNY and CDR2 is SVGAGI (reference sequence). CDR3 length: 15 amino acids. V lost 5 bases and J lost 4; bases outside the gene matches: 5. The CDR3: CASSSDSGGADTQYF. The CDR3 region has the DNA TGTGCCAGCAGTAGCGATAGCGGGGGGGCAGATACGCAGTATTTT.

There are many counts of this clonotype. J is TRBJ2-3 and V is TRBV18; D gene unclear. This CDR3 has 14 amino acids. Germline V gene data show CDR1 as KGHSH and CDR2 as LQKENI. Trimming cost V 8 bases and J 1 base, with 13 bases left between them. CDR3 residues: CASSPRQGTDTQYF. The DNA of the CDR3 is TGTGCCAGCAGTCCTAGGCAGGGCACAGATACGCAGTATTTT.

The table lists this clonotype with a few counts. The J gene is TRBJ1-3, the V gene TRBV11-2; D is unresolved. The CDR3 contains 12 residues. Trimming stripped 5 bases from V and 5 bases from J, with 7 bases between. Per the germline V gene, CDR1 is SGHAT and CDR2 is FQNNGV. The CDR3 sequence is CASSRQRNTIYF. Written as DNA, the CDR3 is TGTGCCAGCAGCCGCCAGAGAAACACCATATATTTT.

This clonotype turned up a few times. The chain carries TRBV7-2 and TRBJ1-1; D ambiguous. The CDR3 has 13 residues. V lost 7 bases and J 4 bases, leaving 13 bases between the germline ends. Germline V gene lookup returns CDR1 SGHTA and CDR2 FQGNSA. This CDR3 is CASTQAPRTEAFF. In nucleotides, the CDR3 is TGTGCCAGCACCCAGGCCCCTCGCACTGAAGCTTTCTTT.

The rearrangement joins TRBV30 to TRBJ1-2; no reliable D call. The CDR3 totals 15 residues. Germline CDR1 reads GTSNPN; CDR2 reads SVGIG (reference sequence). Trimming shortened V by 2 bases and J by 3 bases, and 16 bases separated the two germline ends. The CDR3 sequence is CAWSYAGYWDYGYTF. DNA of the CDR3: TGTGCCTGGAGTTACGCGGGGTATTGGGACTATGGCTACACCTTC.

The CDR3 bases are TGTGCCAGCAGCTTAACAGGGAGTCACGAAGCTTTCTTT. Its protein product is CASSLTGSHEAFF. The chain employs TRBV7-3 and TRBJ1-1; D remains ambiguous. Germline CDR1 and CDR2: SGHTA and FQGTGA. The germline V and J ends were trimmed by 0 bases and 8 bases, with 10 bases remaining between them. The CDR3 is 13 amino acids.

This clonotype appeared once. The rearrangement links TRBV4-3 to TRBJ2-7, with TRBD2 identical over 10 bases. The CDR3 totals 18 residues. V was clipped by 1 base and J by 2 bases; unmatched bases: 11. The germline gives CDR1 LGHNA, CDR2 YSLEER. This chain's CDR3 is CASSQGRTSGNPPYEQYF. In DNA, the CDR3 is TGCGCCAGCAGCCAAGGAAGAACTAGCGGGAACCCACCCTACGAGCAGTACTTC.

This clonotype was counted at least ten times. The rearrangement joins TRBV27 to TRBJ2-7, with D possibly being TRBD2 (6 bases). The CDR3 sequence is 18 residues long. Germline values: CDR1 MNHEY, CDR2 SMNVEV (reference sequence). Trimming left V 0 bases short and J 5 bases short, with 23 bases between. The CDR3 is CASSLSRGRRGVFHEQYF. In DNA form, the CDR3 reads TGTGCCAGCAGTTTATCCCGAGGACGGCGCGGGGTCTTCCACGAGCAGTACTTC.

This clonotype was detected ten times or more. V is TRBV12-3 or TRBV12-4 and J is TRBJ2-7; D is possibly TRBD1 (5 bases). The CDR3 is made up of 14 amino acids. V gave up 1 base and J gave up 2 bases, with 9 bases separating them. This CDR3 is CASSLVDRTYEQYF. The DNA of the CDR3 is TGTGCCAGCAGTTTAGTAGACAGAACCTACGAGCAGTACTTC.